This passage covers 17 T cell receptor beta chains from one sample sequenced in a study of T-cell reconstitution after alpha-beta-depleted transplantation in children. Using unique molecular identifiers, the investigators prepared the TCRbeta library. TCRdb processed the PCR reads anew with MiXCR; each CDR3 protein has one entry. The top ten clones hold approximately 5% of a sample with 900,000 or so distinct CDR3 sequences, about 16% of them seen once. Sequenced material: PBMCs, mostly from graft donor cells, taken 360 days after TCRalphabeta/CD19-depleted stem cell transplant. These receptors all stem from a male patient between 10 and 17 years old who had a stem cell transplant for acute lymphoblastic leukemia, so the T cells may come from the graft donor.

This clonotype has more than one count but fewer than ten. This chain joins TRBV6-1 and TRBJ1-3, with 9 nucleotides matching TRBD1. Germline V gives CDR1 MNHNS, CDR2 SASEGT. The trim removed 5 bases at V and 4 bases at J, leaving 6 bases unmatched. The CDR3 is 15 residues long. The CDR3 reads CASSKQGARGNTIYF. Written as DNA, the CDR3 is TGTGCCAGCAGTAAACAGGGGGCGAGGGGAAACACCATATATTTT.

The chain couples TRBV20-1 to TRBJ1-2, with D unresolved. With 8 bases removed from V and 0 bases from J, the gap between germline ends came to 16 bases. Germline V lookup: CDR1 DFQATT, CDR2 SNEGSKA (reference sequence). CDR3 size: 14 residues. Here the CDR3 reads CSTMERKTNYGYTF. The CDR3 region has the DNA TGCAGTACAATGGAGCGCAAGACTAACTATGGCTACACCTTC.

V is TRBV7-9 and J is TRBJ1-1; tentatively, D is TRBD1 (6 bases). The germline V gene encodes CDR1 SEHNR and CDR2 FQNEAQ (reference sequence). The CDR3 is 14 residues long. V was pared by 5 bases and J by 6 bases, with 16 bases between. The CDR3 reads CASSLEPPGAEAFF. The CDR3, as DNA: TGTGCCAGCAGCCTCGAGCCCCCAGGGGCTGAAGCTTTCTTT. The whole variable domain, filled in from reference TRBV7-9 and TRBJ1-1, reads DTGVSQNPRHKITKRGQNVTFRCDPISEHNRLYWYRQTLGQGPEFLTYFQNEAQLEKSRLLSDRFSAERPKGSFSTLEIQRTEQGDSAMYLCASSLEPPGAEAFFGQGTRLTVV.

In the case of this clonotype: Since the CDR3 does not end with the conserved phenylalanine or tryptophan, this likely comes from a read error. The gene calls are TRBV20-1 and TRBJ2-1; possible D gene TRBD2, 6 bases. Germline CDR1 reads DFQATT; CDR2 reads SNEGSKA (reference sequence). The CDR3 runs 14 residues. V lost 5 bases, J lost 9 bases, and 20 bases lay in between. CDR3 in amino acids: CSAPGLSRRGEQFC. The CDR3 coding sequence is TGCAGTGCTCCTGGACTAAGCCGTCGGGGTGAGCAGTTCTGC.

V is TRBV7-8 and J is TRBJ2-7; 8 bases map to TRBD2. V was pared by 4 bases and J by 5 bases, with 13 bases of the junction left unmatched. In germline, CDR1 is SGHVS, CDR2 FQNEAQ. The CDR3 has 16 residues. The CDR3 region is CASSSPPGLVIHEQYF. CDR3 coding DNA: TGTGCCAGCAGCTCCCCACCGGGACTAGTAATCCACGAGCAGTACTTC.

This chain links TRBV20-1 with TRBJ1-3; a possible D gene is TRBD1 (5 bases). Per the germline V gene, CDR1 is DFQATT and CDR2 is SNEGSKA (reference sequence). The CDR3 runs to 15 residues. V was pared by 1 base and J by 1 base, with 11 bases between. Here the CDR3 DNA reads TGCAGTGCTAGAGCCCTCGACAGATCTGGAAACACCATATATTTT. Translated, it gives CSARALDRSGNTIYF.

This clonotype was seen a handful of times. The chain employs TRBV6-1 and TRBJ2-2; 9 bases agree with TRBD2. The germline gives CDR1 MNHNS, CDR2 SASEGT. CDR3 length equals 16 residues. With V trimmed by 3 bases and J by 0 bases, 2 bases remained unmatched. As DNA, the CDR3 is TGTGCCAGCAGTGATACTAGCGGGTCGAACACCGGGGAGCTGTTTTTT. This encodes CASSDTSGSNTGELFF.

The V and J genes are TRBV27 and TRBJ1-5, with D perhaps TRBD1 (6 bases). V was shortened by 5 bases and J by 0 bases, with 17 bases between the two germline ends. CDR1 and CDR2 (germline): MNHEY, SMNVEV (reference sequence). This CDR3 comprises 17 residues. For the CDR3, the DNA is TGTGCCAGCAGTGCCGGACAGCACCTGTATAGCAATCAGCCCCAGCATTTT. As protein: CASSAGQHLYSNQPQHF.

This clonotype appeared a few times. This rearrangement joins TRBV10-3 to TRBJ1-6, with a possible D match to TRBD1 (5 bases). The V gene lost 8 bases and the J gene lost 9 bases, with 17 bases spanning the gap. The CDR3 runs 14 residues. The germline V gene has CDR1 ENHRY and CDR2 SYGVKD. DNA of the CDR3: TGTGCCATCGGGCTACAGGAGGACCGTTCACCCCTCCACTTT. Protein: CAIGLQEDRSPLHF.

This clonotype was picked up a small number of times. The CDR3 region is CASSFPWGDEQYF. DNA of the CDR3: TGTGCCAGCAGTTTCCCTTGGGGCGACGAGCAGTACTTC. The genes are TRBV12-3 or TRBV12-4 and TRBJ2-7; D perhaps matches TRBD1 (5 bases). Trimming cost V 3 bases and J 5 bases, with 11 bases left between them. This CDR3 region has 13 residues.

The J gene is TRBJ2-2, the V gene TRBV15; TRBD2 might be the D (6 bases). The CDR3 consists of 17 residues. The V end lost 0 bases, the J end lost 0 bases, and 11 bases lay between the germline ends. Germline V CDR1 and CDR2: LNHNV, YYDKDF (reference sequence). The CDR3 reads CATSRDMGGPNTGELFF. The CDR3 DNA sequence: TGTGCCACCAGCAGAGATATGGGGGGACCGAACACCGGGGAGCTGTTTTTT.

The rearrangement links TRBV12-3 or TRBV12-4 to TRBJ2-7, with D perhaps matching TRBD1 or TRBD2 (5 bases each). V gave up 5 bases and J gave up 5 bases, with 16 bases separating them. The CDR3 is made up of 14 amino acids. This chain's CDR3 is CASSLRLGDDEQYF. In nucleotides, the CDR3 is TGTGCCAGCAGTCTTCGACTGGGGGACGACGAGCAGTACTTC.

The chain has TRBV4-1 and TRBJ2-1; D is possibly TRBD1 or TRBD2 (5 bases each). V was shortened by 0 bases and J by 6 bases, with 12 bases between the two germline ends. CDR1 is MGHRA, CDR2 YSYEKL, per germline. The length of the CDR3 is 15 residues. DNA of the CDR3: TGCGCCAGCAGCCAAGATCCCGGGGCTGCCAATGAGCAGTTCTTC. Protein: CASSQDPGAANEQFF.

This clonotype showed up just a few times. The V and J genes are TRBV7-3 and TRBJ2-1; 10 nucleotides match TRBD2. After removal of 4 bases from V and 7 bases from J, the junction contained 10 bases not matched to a gene. In germline, CDR1 is SGHTA, CDR2 FQGTGA. This CDR3 has 16 amino acids. CDR3: CASSSPGLAGVNEQFF. The CDR3 DNA is TGTGCCAGCAGCTCTCCCGGGCTAGCGGGAGTTAATGAGCAGTTCTTC.

V is TRBV20-1 and J is TRBJ1-4; D remains unclear. V was clipped by 6 bases and J by 5 bases, with 10 bases between them. There are 12 residues in the CDR3. CDR1 is DFQATT, CDR2 SNEGSKA, per germline (reference sequence). The CDR3 nucleotides read TGCAGTGCCGGACTGGGCAATGAAAAACTGTTTTTT. This codes for CSAGLGNEKLFF.

The chain combines TRBV12-3 or TRBV12-4 with TRBJ2-3; TRBD2 is a possible D gene (5 bases). V lost 4 bases to trimming and J lost 6 bases, with 23 bases between them. The CDR3 runs to 17 residues. The CDR3 loop reads CASSSSSWRTPSDTQYF. CDR3 nucleotide sequence: TGTGCCAGCAGTTCGAGTTCATGGAGGACGCCATCGGATACGCAGTATTTT.

The chain combines TRBV5-1 with TRBJ2-2, with 9 bases matching TRBD2. Looked up from germline, CDR1 is SGHRS and CDR2 is YFSETQ. The CDR3 spans 17 residues. V was pared by 1 base and J by 4 bases, with 8 bases of the junction left unmatched. CDR3 sequence (DNA): TGCGCCAGCAGCTTGTGGCCTAGCGGGATACTCACCGGGGAGCTGTTTTTT. It is translated as CASSLWPSGILTGELFF.